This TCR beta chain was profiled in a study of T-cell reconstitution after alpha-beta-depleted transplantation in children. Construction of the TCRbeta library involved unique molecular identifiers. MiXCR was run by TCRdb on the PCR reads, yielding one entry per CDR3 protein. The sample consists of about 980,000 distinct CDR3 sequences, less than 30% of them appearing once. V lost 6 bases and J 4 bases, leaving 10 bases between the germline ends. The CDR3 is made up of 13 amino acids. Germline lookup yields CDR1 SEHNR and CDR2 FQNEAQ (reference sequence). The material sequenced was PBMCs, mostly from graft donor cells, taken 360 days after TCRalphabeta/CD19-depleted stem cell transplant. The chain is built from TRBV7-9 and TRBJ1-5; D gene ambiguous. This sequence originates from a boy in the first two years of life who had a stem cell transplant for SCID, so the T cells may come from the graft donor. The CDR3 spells CASSFTENQPQHF. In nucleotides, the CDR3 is TGTGCCAGCAGTTTCACAGAGAATCAGCCCCAGCATTTT.